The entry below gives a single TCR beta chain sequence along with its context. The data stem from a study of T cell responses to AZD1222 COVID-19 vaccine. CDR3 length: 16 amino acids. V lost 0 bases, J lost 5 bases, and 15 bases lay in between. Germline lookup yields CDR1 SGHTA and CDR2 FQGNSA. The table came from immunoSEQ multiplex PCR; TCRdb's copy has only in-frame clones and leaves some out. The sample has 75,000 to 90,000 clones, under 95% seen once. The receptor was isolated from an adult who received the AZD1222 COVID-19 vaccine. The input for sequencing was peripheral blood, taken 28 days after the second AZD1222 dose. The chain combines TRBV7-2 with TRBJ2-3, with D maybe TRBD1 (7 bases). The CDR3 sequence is CASSLANRGGIDTQYF. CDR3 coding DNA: TGTGCCAGCAGCTTAGCGAACAGGGGAGGAATAGATACGCAGTATTTT.